What follows are 2 T cell receptor beta chains derived from one specimen sequenced in a study of blood T cell repertoires in COVID-19. Profiling relied on immunoSEQ multiplex PCR, and the TCRdb table lists in-frame clones only, not all of them. Found here are about 170,000 clones, about 82% of them singletons; the top ten hold roughly 8.8%. Sequencing input: peripheral blood. The receptors shown here come from a woman older than 75 with COVID-19, enrolled during active disease.

The gene calls are TRBV3-1 (or the pseudogene TRBV3-2) and TRBJ1-1; possibly TRBD1 for D (5 bases). From germline, CDR1 is LGHDT and CDR2 YNNKEL (reference sequence). The CDR3 contains 14 residues. V was pared by 4 bases and J by 1 base, with 10 bases between. CDR3 residues: CASSLSTENTEAFF. CDR3 DNA sequence: TGTGCCAGCAGCCTATCGACAGAGAACACTGAAGCTTTCTTT.

This sequence joins TRBV7-3 and TRBJ2-2; 8 nucleotides line up with TRBD2. This CDR3 has 16 residues. Trimming removed 1 base from V and 4 bases from J; junction bases left unmatched: 5. Germline V gene data show CDR1 as SGHTA and CDR2 as FQGTGA. CDR3 coding DNA: TGTGCCAGCAGCTTAAGGGTTAGCGGGGCCACCGGGGAGCTGTTTTTT. Encoded protein: CASSLRVSGATGELFF.